The rows below give T cell receptor beta chains drawn from one sample of a study of control samples from healthy donors and cancer patients. Profiled with immunoSEQ multiplex PCR; TCRdb holds only in-frame clones, not every one. The top ten hold approximately 7.2% of the sample, which has tens of thousands of clones, around nine tenths seen once. The sequenced sample consisted of blood. The receptors derive from a man between 50 and 59 years old in good health. CDR3s include the opening cysteine and the closing phenylalanine or tryptophan. D genes are given only for firm matches. Not all rows give a size; the values are once, few, many and, for expanded clones, a class.

. TRBJ2-7 TRBV12-5 . TGTGCTAGTGGTTTCAGCACAGGGTCTTACGAGCAGTACTTC CASGFSTGSYEQYF
. TRBJ2-3 TRBV27 . TGTGCCAGCAGTCCACCGGACGGCACAGATACGCAGTATTTT CASSPPDGTDTQYF
. TRBJ1-2 TRBV6-8 . TGTGCCAGCGGCCCGGGGTTTCAGGAGCCAGATGGCTACACCTTC CASGPGFQEPDGYTF
. TRBJ2-1 TRBV11-3 . TGTGCCAGCAGCCTCACGACAGATACCTACAATGAGCAGTTCTTC CASSLTTDTYNEQFF
TRBD1 TRBJ1-1 TRBV29-1 once TGCAGCGGAAGACAGGGGGCTGGTGGGGCTTTCTTT CSGRQGAGGAFF
TRBD2 TRBJ2-5 TRBV3-1/TRBV3-2 . TGTGCCAGCAGCCGGCCCAGCGGGGGTGAGACCCAGTACTTC CASSRPSGGETQYF
. TRBJ2-5 TRBV9 . TGTGCCAGCAGCGTAGGGGCTTCGTACCAAGAGACCCAGTACTTC CASSVGASYQETQYF
TRBD1 TRBJ2-5 TRBV7-2 . TGTGCCAGCAGCCCCGGACAGGGGGCGGGGGAGACCCAGTACTTC CASSPGQGAGETQYF
. TRBJ1-2 TRBV21-1 . TGTGCCAGCAGCGTCAGGGGGCACGATGGCTACACCTTC CASSVRGHDGYTF
TRBD2 TRBJ2-5 TRBV11-3 . TGTGCCAGCAGCTTAGGACGGGGGGGAGCAGAGACCCAGTACTTC CASSLGRGGAETQYF
. TRBJ1-2 TRBV7-2 . TGTGCCAGCAGCTTAGCCGGGGCAGGGGGCTACACCTTC CASSLAGAGGYTF
TRBD2 TRBJ2-2 TRBV19 . TGTGCCAGTAGTCCGATAAGCGGGAGGGCTGGCGGGGAGCTGTTTTTT CASSPISGRAGGELFF
TRBD1 TRBJ1-6 TRBV30 . TGTGCCTGGAGTGTACTCATGGACAGGGGCGGACCCCTCCACTTT CAWSVLMDRGGPLHF
. TRBJ1-6 TRBV2 . TGTGCCACACCCACCGGGCAGGGTGGTTCACCCCTCCACTTT CATPTGQGGSPLHF
. TRBJ2-1 TRBV6-5 once TGTGCCAGCTGGACGGCTAGTGAGCAGTTCTTC CASWTASEQFF
TRBD1 TRBJ1-2 TRBV11-1 . TGTGCCAGCAGCACGGGACAGGGGGCAATAGGTGATGGCTACACCTTC CASSTGQGAIGDGYTF
. TRBJ2-3 TRBV6-5 once TGTGCCAGCAGAGGGGGGAAAGATACGCAGTATTTT CASRGGKDTQYF
. TRBJ1-1 TRBV19 once TGTGCCAGTAGTAGAAATACAGGGATTAGCGCCCGTGAAGCTTTCTTT CASSRNTGISAREAFF
. TRBJ1-5 TRBV6-6 . TGTGCCAGCAGTTACTCGTGGACAGCGCTGAATCAGCCCCAGCATTTT CASSYSWTALNQPQHF
. TRBJ2-2 TRBV11-3 few TGTGCCAGCAGCCGACCTCCCGACATTTCCTTGGCGTTTTTCGGGGAGCTGTTTTTT CASSRPPDISLAFFGELFF
TRBD1 TRBJ1-4 TRBV7-9 . TGTGCCAGCAGCTTTGACAGGGTTGAAGAAAAACTGTTTTTT CASSFDRVEEKLFF
. TRBJ2-3 TRBV6-6 once TGTGCCAGCAGTCCTAGGGCAATCGGCGATACGCAGTATTTT CASSPRAIGDTQYF
. TRBJ1-4 TRBV9 . TGTGCCAGCAGCCTTTCGGCTAATGAAAAACTGTTTTTT CASSLSANEKLFF
TRBD1 TRBJ2-1 TRBV4-2 . TGTGCCAGCAGCCAAGAGGGACAGGGAAGGGATGAGCAGTTCTTC CASSQEGQGRDEQFF
. TRBJ1-1 TRBV9 few TGTGCCAGCAGCGTAGCTCCGGGTACGAACACTGAAGCTTTCTTT CASSVAPGTNTEAFF
. TRBJ2-2 TRBV7-2 . TGTGCCAGCAGCTTTGACGGGGGAAACACCGGGGAGCTGTTTTTT CASSFDGGNTGELFF
TRBD1 TRBJ1-2 TRBV14 . TGTGCCAGCAGTTTTGGACAGGGGGCGCTTTATGGCTACACCTTC CASSFGQGALYGYTF
. TRBJ1-1 TRBV6-2/TRBV6-3 . TGTGCCAGCAGTTACTCGTTAGAGAACACTGAAGCTTTCTTT CASSYSLENTEAFF
TRBD1 TRBJ1-5 TRBV18 . TGTGCCAGCTCTCGGGGAGGGGGCGAAGGTCAGCCCCAGCATTTT CASSRGGGEGQPQHF
. TRBJ1-1 TRBV7-2 . TGTGCCAGCAGCTTTGGGGGGGAGGCCCTGAACACTGAAGCTTTCTTT CASSFGGEALNTEAFF
. TRBJ2-1 TRBV7-2 few TGTGCCAGCAGTCGAGCGAGAATAGAGCAGTTCTTC CASSRARIEQFF
. TRBJ1-5 TRBV6-6 . TGTGCCAGCAACCCCGAGGGGGGGAGGCAGGTGGCCCAGCATTTT CASNPEGGRQVAQHF
. TRBJ1-2 TRBV2 . TGTGCCAGCAGTGCGGGGAGTGTGGTCTATGGCTACACCTTC CASSAGSVVYGYTF
. TRBJ2-5 TRBV3-1/TRBV3-2 once TGTGCCAGCAGAAATCCAGGGATGCGAGAGACCCAGTACTTC CASRNPGMRETQYF
. TRBJ2-2 TRBV5-1 . TGCGCCAGCAGCTTGGTGTCAGGGAACACCGGGGAGCTGTTTTTT CASSLVSGNTGELFF
. TRBJ2-7 TRBV5-6 . TGTGCCAGCAGCGAAAAAGGGGCCCTCCCATCCTACGAGCAGTACTTC CASSEKGALPSYEQYF
. TRBJ1-2 TRBV7-9 . TGTGCCAGCAGCCCCGCCGGGGAAGAGCGCTACACCTTC CASSPAGEERYTF
TRBD2 TRBJ2-1 TRBV6-6 . TGTGCCAGCAGTTCCGCGGGGGGCGGTCAAGAGCAGTTCTTC CASSSAGGGQEQFF
TRBD2 TRBJ2-4 TRBV19 once TGTGCCAGTAGCAAAGCGGGGGCCGCACTAGCCAAAAACATTCAGTACTTC CASSKAGAALAKNIQYF
. TRBJ2-2 TRBV10-3 . TGTGCCATCAGCCCGCCTGAGACCGGGGAGCTGTTTTTT CAISPPETGELFF
TRBD2 TRBJ2-7 TRBV6-2/TRBV6-3 . TGTGCCAGCAGTTGGCTAGCGGACTACGAGCAGTACTTC CASSWLADYEQYF
. TRBJ1-2 TRBV3-1/TRBV3-2 . TGTGCCAGCAGCCAAAGAAACACCGTGAACTATGGCTACACCTTC CASSQRNTVNYGYTF
. TRBJ2-2 TRBV3-1/TRBV3-2 once TGTGCCAGCAGCCCAAAGACCGGGGAGCTGTTTTTT CASSPKTGELFF
TRBD2 TRBJ2-1 TRBV24-1 . TGTGCCACCAATACTAGCGGGGACCTCATCTCTGTCTACAATGAGCAGTTCTTC CATNTSGDLISVYNEQFF
. TRBJ1-3 TRBV7-8 . TGTGCCAGCAGCAAAGGGATGTCCGGAAACACCATATATTTT CASSKGMSGNTIYF
TRBD1 TRBJ2-5 TRBV7-9 . TGTGCCAGCAGCTTAGCGACAGGGAGTGAGGAGACCCAGTACTTC CASSLATGSEETQYF
. TRBJ1-2 TRBV6-5 once TGTGCGTCCGGGGCAGGCGTCTACTATGGCTACACCTTC CASGAGVYYGYTF